This TCR beta chain was found in a study of blood T cell repertoires in COVID-19. Overall study context: T cells, B-cell-depleted T cells, or PBMCs provided the cDNA or gDNA that served as material.

This clone was picked up a small number of times. In Seattle, patients joined the study during active infection and were tracked longitudinally. Per the original data handling: Estimates of nucleated cell counts were drawn from the amplification of reference gene primers. TCRdb's copy holds only in-frame clones and misses some; the assay was immunoSEQ multiplex PCR. V and J calls and clone size follow that table, whereas D and trimming were derived from the DNA. The sample gives about 70,000 clones, approximately 80% of which show up once; about 6.9% is in the top ten. The CDR3 runs 15 residues. Trimming stripped 6 bases from V and 5 bases from J, with 17 bases between. Germline V gene lookup returns CDR1 SNHLY and CDR2 FYNNEI.

The receptor was derived from a man aged 25-45 years with COVID-19, enrolled during active disease. This chain uses TRBV2 with TRBJ1-5; D might be TRBD1 (5 bases). The material sequenced was peripheral blood. The CDR3 nucleotides are TGTGCCAGCAGGTTGAAAGGGGTCAATGATCAGCCCCAGCATTTT. Protein: CASRLKGVNDQPQHF.